This TCR beta chain was found in a study of shared clonotypes between healthy human individuals (dated by TCRdb to the early 2020s). At the level of the whole study: A couple of women and a few men aged 18 to 49 years were included in the cohort. For each donor, CD4 naive and CD4 memory were each given three plates, CD8 naive was given two plates, and CD8 memory was given one plate. Between about 0.8 and 9 billion PBMCs per donor were obtained by leukapheresis. To increase sequencing depth and limit assay-specific biases, TCR repertoire library preparation and sequencing were carried out by different laboratories using diverse techniques. Blood TCR repertoires of five healthy adults were deeply sequenced to estimate repertoire size and the extent of clonotype sharing between individuals.

CD8 naive samples consisted of CD45RO-negative cells that were positively selected for CCR7, yielding a CD45RA+CCR7+ population without TemRA cells. Healthy HIV-negative adults with no recently reported acute infections or vaccinations were included as donors. All donors were Caucasian adults living in Nashville, Tennessee, USA. After blood collection by leukapheresis, PBMCs were isolated using Ficoll-Histopaque density gradient centrifugation and then cryopreserved in the vapor phase of liquid nitrogen. Purity and quantity of every magnetically sorted T cell population were checked by analytical flow cytometry. Genomic DNA was isolated from each sorted fraction and quantified by UV absorbance on a Nanodrop 2000c. To note about this clone: Its antigen has not been determined. Base quality data are lacking; no much larger clone is found one base away.

General conclusions and limits of the study: Pairwise subsampling indicated that sequencing depth was expected to affect the degree of clonotype sharing among donors. Incomplete sequencing was indicated by rarefaction of sorted-subset datasets, despite the large sequencing depth. Across four donors, around 5.4% of naive CD4, roughly 3.5% of naive CD8, under 2.5% of memory CD4, and approximately 0.4% of memory CD8 clonotypes were shared. Sampling was limited to blood, and TCR repertoires in tissue likely differ from TCR repertoires in blood. The small number of donors limited the genetic and exposure-history diversity represented. Estimated clonotype richness was generally larger for naive than for memory subsets. Higher generation probabilities were observed for clonotypes shared by all four sorted-subset donors than for non-shared clonotypes.

Using the deep immunoSEQ assay, TCR CDR3 regions were amplified from genomic DNA by multiplex PCR. Extracted genomic DNA from each cell subset was spread evenly across all wells of several immunoSEQ 96-well plates, with each plate serving as a replicate. For sorted subsets, each replicate PCR was loaded with approximately 0.2 ug genomic DNA, equivalent to 30,000 or so T cell genomes. Purified libraries were quantified with a Qubit 3.0 fluorometer, sized on a Bioanalyzer 2100, and re-quantified with the KAPA Library Quantification kit. Every immunoSEQ 96-well plate was sequenced on a separate single-read 150-cycle Illumina NextSeq 550 flow cell. The study's processing was this. Because only junctional sequences without quality scores were contained in the immunoSEQ output, filtering matching that applied to full-length reads could not be performed. To assign V/J genes and CDR3, sequences were annotated using PyIR, a Python wrapper for IgBLAST v1.9, with IMGT germline references. Reads were filtered out if the reads had weak V/J assignments (E-value above 1e-6), no CDR3, stop codons, out-of-frame junctions, or ambiguous translated residues. V3J clonotypes were defined as sequences sharing an identical inferred V gene, J gene, and CDR3 amino acid sequence. To compute the percentage overlap between repertoires, the number of shared unique clonotypes was divided by the size of the smaller repertoire. Richness of each repertoire was evaluated using RTK rarefaction, the Chao1 estimator, and Recon v2.1 estimates of unobserved clonotypes. OLGA was used to compute generation probabilities for all TCRbeta clonotypes that the gDNA method yielded from four donors. TCRdb provides this immuneACCESS table in a form limited to in-frame rearrangements. Some clones are lacking; in checked studies, under half of them reflect an unresolved V gene, and why the rest are absent is not known. The V and J calls and clone size were taken over from that table, and D and trimming were inferred from the DNA. The sample table contains hundreds of thousands of clones; only one count was recorded for about 96% of them. About 0.25% of the sample is in the top ten clones.

From the germline V gene (reference sequence), CDR1 is SGHNT and CDR2 is YYREEE. Germline trimming amounts to 1 base on V and 2 bases on J, with 8 as the count of junction bases outside the gene matches. The CDR3 numbers 17 residues from cysteine through phenylalanine. The entry retains the CDR3 DNA only, 51 bases that are in frame from base 1. Sample: naive CD8+ T cells sorted from blood. The sample's cell subset or site, from its label and the paper: CD45RA+CCR7+. The sequence derives from a young man in good health. The receptor chain draws on TRBV5-4 and TRBJ2-3, with 9 bases matching TRBD1. The CDR3 in this case is CASSLSLGQGITDTQYF. The DNA reads TGTGCCAGCAGCTTGTCCCTCGGACAGGGGATCACAGATACGCAGTATTTT.